The present entry profiles one T cell receptor (beta chain) with its context. Its antigen remains unknown. The trim removed 5 bases at V and 3 bases at J, leaving 1 base unmatched. The CDR3 is 13 amino acids. Germline V gene data show CDR1 as SSHAT and CDR2 as FNYEAQ (reference sequence). The sample comes from a study of shared clonotypes between healthy human individuals. General study results and limits: In having few donors, the study represented limited genetic and exposure-history diversity. Naive subsets typically showed greater estimated richness than memory subsets.

The repertoire was sequenced with immunoSEQ multiplex PCR; TCRdb's copy has only in-frame clones and lacks some. The table shows about 2.5 million clones, with less than 95% occurring only once. V and J are TRBV7-7 and TRBJ2-5; 9 bases are a match to TRBD1. This clonotype originated in a man between 18 and 35 years old in good health. Some clones in this sample may be carry-over from other donors' samples. Sequenced sample: naive CD4+ T cells from PBMCs. Described subset: CD45RA+ positively selected. The CDR3 protein is CASSRDREETQYF. In nucleotides, the CDR3 is TGTGCCAGCAGCAGGGACAGGGAAGAGACCCAGTACTTC.